This T cell receptor (beta chain) was sequenced in a study of cytomegalovirus exposure and HLA in healthy donors. Findings and limits, study-wide: The listing of 150 to 200 TCR beta chains classed them as cytomegalovirus-associated. Later, TCR association rates were found to vary by HLA locus, highest for DRB1 and lowest for HLA-C. Presence/absence analyses assumed roughly uniform sequencing depth across donors.

V shed 2 bases and J 4 bases; nucleotides not matched to a gene: 3. CDR1 SGHDT and CDR2 YYEEEE come from the germline V gene. There are 15 residues in the CDR3. This clone was seen a few times. The antigen is unknown. All the people who gave samples were healthy bone marrow donors. PCR was performed using 60 Vbeta and 13 Jbeta primers. The table came from immunoSEQ multiplex PCR; TCRdb's copy has only in-frame clones and leaves some out. The sample has 150,000 to 200,000 clones, roughly 81% seen once. This receptor was obtained from a man younger than 30 in good health and CMV-seropositive. V and J are TRBV5-6 and TRBJ1-5, with 10 bases matching TRBD1. Sequenced sample: PBMCs. In DNA form, the CDR3 reads TGTGCCAGCAGCTTCGGGACAGGGGCTAATCAGCCCCAGCATTTT. This encodes CASSFGTGANQPQHF.